Sequencing of this T cell receptor (beta chain) was carried out in a study of identical twins. This CDR3 contains 15 residues. V was clipped by 4 bases and J by 6 bases; unmatched bases: 10. Germline V gene data show CDR1 as LNHDA and CDR2 as SQIVND (reference sequence). MiXCR, run by TCRdb on the 5' RACE reads, gives a single entry per CDR3 protein. Among hundreds of thousands of distinct CDR3 sequences listed, about 8.9% were seen once. About this clonotype itself: Its antigen remains unidentified.

Findings and caveats of the study: Excess twin sharing in beta out-of-frame sequences was weaker. Model-predicted out-of-frame TCR alpha sharing fell below observed values in monozygotic twins.

This same sample was also part of a study on yellow fever vaccine responses in identical twins.

The specimen was memory (CD45RO+) T cells sorted from blood. The V gene is TRBV19, the J gene TRBJ2-3; 7 bases agree with TRBD2. The sequence came from a woman under 30 in good health. The CDR3 is CASSRSSGTTDTQYF. The CDR3 nucleotides are TGTGCCAGTAGTAGAAGCAGCGGGACGACGGATACGCAGTATTTT.